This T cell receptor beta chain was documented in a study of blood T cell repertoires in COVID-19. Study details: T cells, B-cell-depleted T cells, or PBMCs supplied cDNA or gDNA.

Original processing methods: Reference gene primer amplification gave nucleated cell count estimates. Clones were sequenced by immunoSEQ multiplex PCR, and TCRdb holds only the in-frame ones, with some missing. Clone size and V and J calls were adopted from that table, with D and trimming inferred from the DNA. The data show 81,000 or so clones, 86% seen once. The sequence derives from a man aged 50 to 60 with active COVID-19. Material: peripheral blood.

DNA of the CDR3: TGTGCCAGCAGCCCCGGACTGGGAGACATTCAGTACTTC. Amino acids: CASSPGLGDIQYF. The chain joins TRBV12-3 or TRBV12-4 to TRBJ2-4, with D perhaps matching TRBD2 (5 bases). The CDR3 is 13 amino acids. V shed 6 bases and J shed 8 bases, with 14 bases lying between them.